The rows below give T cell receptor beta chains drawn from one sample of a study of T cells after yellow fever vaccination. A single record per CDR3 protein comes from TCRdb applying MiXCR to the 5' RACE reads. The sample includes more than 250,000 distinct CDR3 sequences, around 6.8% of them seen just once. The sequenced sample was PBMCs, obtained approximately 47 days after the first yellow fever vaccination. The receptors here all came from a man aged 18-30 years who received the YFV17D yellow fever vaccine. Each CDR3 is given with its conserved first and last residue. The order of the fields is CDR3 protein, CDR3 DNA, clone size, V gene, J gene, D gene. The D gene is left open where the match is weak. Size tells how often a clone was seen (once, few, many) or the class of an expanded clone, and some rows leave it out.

cdr3_aa: CASSQEGAGTSPLHF; cdr3_nt: TGCGCCAGCAGCCAAGAGGGGGCAGGGACATCACCCCTCCACTTT; clone_size: .; v_call: TRBV4-1; j_call: TRBJ1-6; d_call: .
cdr3_aa: CASSPNAGRRKQETQYF; cdr3_nt: TGTGCCAGCAGCCCGAACGCAGGACGTAGGAAACAAGAGACCCAGTACTTC; clone_size: .; v_call: TRBV7-9; j_call: TRBJ2-5; d_call: .
cdr3_aa: CASRLVDGQPSWSYGYTF; cdr3_nt: TGTGCCAGCCGTTTAGTAGACGGACAGCCCTCGTGGAGCTATGGCTACACCTTC; clone_size: few; v_call: TRBV11-2; j_call: TRBJ1-2; d_call: .
cdr3_aa: CASGGGIGIDGYTF; cdr3_nt: TGTGCCAGCGGGGGAGGGATTGGCATAGATGGCTACACCTTC; clone_size: few; v_call: TRBV27; j_call: TRBJ1-2; d_call: .
cdr3_aa: CTSRVPGGETQYF; cdr3_nt: TGCACCAGCAGAGTACCGGGTGGGGAGACCCAGTACTTC; clone_size: few; v_call: TRBV1; j_call: TRBJ2-5; d_call: .
cdr3_aa: CASSSIPNAGYEQYF; cdr3_nt: TGCGCCAGCAGCTCCATACCGAACGCGGGCTACGAGCAGTACTTC; clone_size: few; v_call: TRBV5-1; j_call: TRBJ2-7; d_call: .
cdr3_aa: CASGSVNNEQFF; cdr3_nt: TGTGCCAGTGGCTCGGTAAACAATGAGCAGTTCTTC; clone_size: .; v_call: TRBV11-2; j_call: TRBJ2-1; d_call: .
cdr3_aa: CASTTMGGGGETWGTDTQYF; cdr3_nt: TGTGCCAGCACCACTATGGGCGGCGGGGGGGAAACGTGGGGCACAGATACGCAGTATTTT; clone_size: few; v_call: TRBV12-3/TRBV12-4; j_call: TRBJ2-3; d_call: TRBD2
cdr3_aa: CASSQRRGGTQYF; cdr3_nt: TGTGCCAGCAGCCAACGTCGCGGGGGGACCCAGTACTTC; clone_size: .; v_call: TRBV7-2; j_call: TRBJ2-5; d_call: TRBD2
cdr3_aa: CASSLDQIRGRETQYF; cdr3_nt: TGTGCCAGCAGCTTAGATCAGATTAGGGGCCGGGAGACCCAGTACTTC; clone_size: .; v_call: TRBV11-2; j_call: TRBJ2-5; d_call: .
cdr3_aa: CSARGSQNTEAFF; cdr3_nt: TGCAGTGCGAGGGGAAGTCAGAACACTGAAGCTTTCTTT; clone_size: few; v_call: TRBV20-1; j_call: TRBJ1-1; d_call: .
cdr3_aa: CSAARGGATEAFF; cdr3_nt: TGCAGCGCTGCCAGGGGGGGGGCCACTGAAGCTTTCTTT; clone_size: .; v_call: TRBV29-1; j_call: TRBJ1-1; d_call: TRBD1
cdr3_aa: CASSEFIASYNSPLHF; cdr3_nt: TGTGCCAGCAGTGAATTTATAGCCTCCTATAATTCACCCCTCCACTTT; clone_size: few; v_call: TRBV25-1; j_call: TRBJ1-6; d_call: .
cdr3_aa: CSALDRAPGTQYF; cdr3_nt: TGCAGTGCTCTTGACAGGGCCCCCGGGACCCAGTACTTC; clone_size: .; v_call: TRBV20-1; j_call: TRBJ2-5; d_call: TRBD1
cdr3_aa: CASSLTGVNQPQHF; cdr3_nt: TGCGCCAGCAGCTTGACAGGGGTGAATCAGCCCCAGCATTTT; clone_size: .; v_call: TRBV5-1; j_call: TRBJ1-5; d_call: TRBD1
cdr3_aa: CASSPGGTLNTEAFF; cdr3_nt: TGTGCCAGCAGCCCCGGGGGGACCCTGAACACTGAAGCTTTCTTT; clone_size: .; v_call: TRBV5-4; j_call: TRBJ1-1; d_call: .
cdr3_aa: CASSRRRQTTNSPLHF; cdr3_nt: TGTGCCAGCAGCCGACGGAGACAGACAACCAATTCACCCCTCCACTTT; clone_size: few; v_call: TRBV6-1; j_call: TRBJ1-6; d_call: .
cdr3_aa: CASSLDWDTGELFF; cdr3_nt: TGTGCCAGCAGCTTAGACTGGGACACCGGGGAGCTGTTTTTT; clone_size: .; v_call: TRBV7-6; j_call: TRBJ2-2; d_call: .
cdr3_aa: CASSYRKPGSYEQYF; cdr3_nt: TGTGCCAGCAGTTACCGGAAGCCGGGGTCCTACGAGCAGTACTTC; clone_size: few; v_call: TRBV6-2/TRBV6-3; j_call: TRBJ2-7; d_call: .
cdr3_aa: CASSLARSGPSTDTQYF; cdr3_nt: TGTGCCAGCAGCTTAGCGCGGAGCGGTCCAAGCACAGATACGCAGTATTTT; clone_size: .; v_call: TRBV7-8; j_call: TRBJ2-3; d_call: .
cdr3_aa: CSARTLGLEDTQYF; cdr3_nt: TGCAGTGCTAGAACTCTAGGATTAGAAGATACGCAGTATTTT; clone_size: many; v_call: TRBV20-1; j_call: TRBJ2-3; d_call: .
cdr3_aa: CASSLQGQGLFGTNEKLFF; cdr3_nt: TGTGCCAGCAGCTTGCAAGGACAGGGGCTCTTCGGCACTAATGAAAAACTGTTTTTT; clone_size: medium-sized; v_call: TRBV5-7; j_call: TRBJ1-4; d_call: TRBD1
cdr3_aa: CASRTRGPQHF; cdr3_nt: TGTGCCAGCAGAACCAGGGGTCCCCAGCATTTT; clone_size: few; v_call: TRBV28; j_call: TRBJ1-5; d_call: .
cdr3_aa: CASSPVRVFEQFF; cdr3_nt: TGTGCCAGCTCACCGGTCAGGGTATTTGAGCAGTTCTTC; clone_size: .; v_call: TRBV18; j_call: TRBJ2-1; d_call: .
cdr3_aa: CASWTGTGNTGELFF; cdr3_nt: TGTGCCAGCTGGACCGGGACAGGGAACACCGGGGAGCTGTTTTTT; clone_size: .; v_call: TRBV28; j_call: TRBJ2-2; d_call: TRBD1
cdr3_aa: CAISEGTGLNSPLHF; cdr3_nt: TGTGCCATCAGTGAGGGGACAGGACTAAATTCACCCCTCCACTTT; clone_size: few; v_call: TRBV10-3; j_call: TRBJ1-6; d_call: TRBD1
cdr3_aa: CASSFAAGGRGTDTQYF; cdr3_nt: TGTGCCAGCAGCTTCGCAGCAGGGGGGCGAGGCACAGATACGCAGTATTTT; clone_size: few; v_call: TRBV7-2; j_call: TRBJ2-3; d_call: .
cdr3_aa: CASRRSGTGISYEQYF; cdr3_nt: TGTGCCAGCAGACGATCCGGGACAGGGATCTCCTACGAGCAGTACTTC; clone_size: .; v_call: TRBV27; j_call: TRBJ2-7; d_call: TRBD1
cdr3_aa: CASSYSPGQGSNQPQHF; cdr3_nt: TGTGCCAGCAGTTACTCTCCGGGACAGGGATCAAATCAGCCCCAGCATTTT; clone_size: few; v_call: TRBV6-2/TRBV6-3; j_call: TRBJ1-5; d_call: TRBD1
cdr3_aa: CASSQDAAGGDRGTDTQYF; cdr3_nt: TGCGCCAGCAGCCAAGATGCTGCGGGTGGAGACAGGGGCACAGATACGCAGTATTTT; clone_size: few; v_call: TRBV4-3; j_call: TRBJ2-3; d_call: TRBD1
cdr3_aa: CASSFRGLQTEAFF; cdr3_nt: TGTGCCAGCAGCTTTAGGGGTCTACAAACTGAAGCTTTCTTT; clone_size: .; v_call: TRBV7-9; j_call: TRBJ1-1; d_call: .
cdr3_aa: CSARVAQGAHTQYF; cdr3_nt: TGCAGTGCTAGAGTGGCTCAGGGGGCGCATACGCAGTATTTT; clone_size: few; v_call: TRBV20-1; j_call: TRBJ2-3; d_call: TRBD1
cdr3_aa: CASSVVAGQGINEQFF; cdr3_nt: TGTGCCAGCAGCGTAGTGGCAGGACAGGGCATCAATGAGCAGTTCTTC; clone_size: few; v_call: TRBV9; j_call: TRBJ2-1; d_call: TRBD1
cdr3_aa: CASSGQGAGETQYF; cdr3_nt: TGTGCCAGCAGCGGACAGGGGGCGGGGGAGACCCAGTACTTC; clone_size: few; v_call: TRBV6-4; j_call: TRBJ2-5; d_call: TRBD1
cdr3_aa: CASSDSQGREQYF; cdr3_nt: TGTGCCAGCAGTGATTCACAGGGTCGCGAGCAGTACTTC; clone_size: .; v_call: TRBV6-2/TRBV6-3; j_call: TRBJ2-7; d_call: .
cdr3_aa: CASSPPSDFQSPGANVLTF; cdr3_nt: TGTGCCAGCAGCCCTCCTTCCGACTTTCAGTCCCCTGGGGCCAACGTCCTGACTTTC; clone_size: .; v_call: TRBV5-6; j_call: TRBJ2-6; d_call: .
cdr3_aa: CASRGADAGELFF; cdr3_nt: TGTGCCAGTCGGGGGGCCGACGCCGGGGAGCTGTTTTTT; clone_size: few; v_call: TRBV10-3; j_call: TRBJ2-2; d_call: .
cdr3_aa: CASSSETATYTDTQYF; cdr3_nt: TGTGCCAGCAGCTCAGAGACCGCAACGTACACAGATACGCAGTATTTT; clone_size: .; v_call: TRBV7-8; j_call: TRBJ2-3; d_call: .
cdr3_aa: CASSPGTRSSDTQYF; cdr3_nt: TGTGCCAGCAGTCCCGGGACTAGGTCATCAGATACGCAGTATTTT; clone_size: many; v_call: TRBV2; j_call: TRBJ2-3; d_call: TRBD2
cdr3_aa: CASSMGRAGNTEAFF; cdr3_nt: TGTGCCAGTAGTATGGGCAGGGCTGGGAACACTGAAGCTTTCTTT; clone_size: .; v_call: TRBV19; j_call: TRBJ1-1; d_call: .
cdr3_aa: CASSPGRFEGPGGYTF; cdr3_nt: TGTGCCAGCAGCCCCGGCCGTTTTGAAGGCCCGGGGGGCTACACCTTC; clone_size: .; v_call: TRBV11-1; j_call: TRBJ1-2; d_call: .
cdr3_aa: CSATKGFSGGSPYTDTQYF; cdr3_nt: TGCAGCGCCACTAAGGGCTTTAGCGGGGGGTCGCCTTACACAGATACGCAGTATTTT; clone_size: .; v_call: TRBV20-1; j_call: TRBJ2-3; d_call: TRBD2
cdr3_aa: CASGLVLGRMNTEAFF; cdr3_nt: TGTGCTAGTGGTTTGGTACTGGGGCGCATGAACACTGAAGCTTTCTTT; clone_size: many; v_call: TRBV12-5; j_call: TRBJ1-1; d_call: .
cdr3_aa: CASSPTDSNQPQHF; cdr3_nt: TGCGCCAGCAGCCCCACGGATAGCAATCAGCCCCAGCATTTT; clone_size: many; v_call: TRBV5-1; j_call: TRBJ1-5; d_call: .
cdr3_aa: CASSPSGSRSPLHF; cdr3_nt: TGTGCCAGCAGCCCGTCAGGAAGTAGGTCACCCCTCCACTTT; clone_size: many; v_call: TRBV7-2; j_call: TRBJ1-6; d_call: .
cdr3_aa: CASSAFRGRNTEAFF; cdr3_nt: TGTGCCAGCAGCGCCTTCAGGGGGCGAAACACTGAAGCTTTCTTT; clone_size: many; v_call: TRBV7-6; j_call: TRBJ1-1; d_call: TRBD1
cdr3_aa: CASSLRKGSYTEAFF; cdr3_nt: TGTGCCAGCAGTCTAAGGAAGGGCAGCTACACTGAAGCTTTCTTT; clone_size: few; v_call: TRBV12-3/TRBV12-4; j_call: TRBJ1-1; d_call: .
cdr3_aa: CAISGGQSSGANVLTF; cdr3_nt: TGTGCCATCAGTGGGGGACAGAGCTCTGGGGCCAACGTCCTGACTTTC; clone_size: .; v_call: TRBV10-3; j_call: TRBJ2-6; d_call: TRBD1
cdr3_aa: CASSQGPGAGPETQYF; cdr3_nt: TGTGCCAGCAGCCAAGGCCCCGGGGCGGGTCCAGAGACCCAGTACTTC; clone_size: few; v_call: TRBV14; j_call: TRBJ2-5; d_call: .